The rows below give T cell receptor beta chains drawn from one sample of a study of T cells after yellow fever vaccination. A single record per CDR3 protein comes from TCRdb applying MiXCR to the 5' RACE reads. Of more than 110,000 distinct CDR3 sequences listed, about 6.9% are singletons. Material: CD4+ T cells sorted from PBMCs, obtained 10 days after the yellow fever booster vaccination. The source of these receptors is a man aged 25 to 40 who received the YFV17D yellow fever vaccine. Each CDR3 is given with its conserved first and last residue. The D gene is left open where the match is weak. Expanded clones are given a class, and other clones once, few, many or no size at all.

j_call: TRBJ1-1
d_call: .
v_call: TRBV6-5
clone_size: many
cdr3_aa: CASSLRPGEAFF
cdr3_nt: TGTGCCAGCAGCCTTCGTCCGGGGGAAGCTTTCTTT

j_call: TRBJ2-5
d_call: TRBD1
v_call: TRBV3-1
clone_size: many
cdr3_aa: CASSPGTDRQETQYF
cdr3_nt: TGTGCCAGCAGCCCGGGGACAGATCGCCAAGAGACCCAGTACTTC

j_call: TRBJ2-1
d_call: TRBD1
v_call: TRBV28
clone_size: many
cdr3_aa: CASSLGSGQGVYEQFF
cdr3_nt: TGTGCCAGCAGTTTAGGGTCGGGACAGGGTGTGTATGAGCAGTTCTTC

j_call: TRBJ2-5
d_call: .
v_call: TRBV20-1
clone_size: many
cdr3_aa: CSASYWEAARVQETQYF
cdr3_nt: TGCAGTGCTAGTTACTGGGAAGCGGCCCGGGTCCAAGAGACCCAGTACTTC

j_call: TRBJ2-7
d_call: TRBD1
v_call: TRBV7-2
clone_size: few
cdr3_aa: CASGKSGTGGPEQYF
cdr3_nt: TGTGCCAGCGGAAAGTCCGGGACAGGGGGCCCTGAGCAGTACTTC

j_call: TRBJ2-5
d_call: .
v_call: TRBV7-9
clone_size: .
cdr3_aa: CASSPLLSFGTQYF
cdr3_nt: TGTGCCAGCAGCCCCCTTCTGAGTTTCGGGACCCAGTACTTC

j_call: TRBJ2-3
d_call: .
v_call: TRBV25-1
clone_size: many
cdr3_aa: CASKGTLTDTQYF
cdr3_nt: TGTGCCAGCAAAGGGACACTCACAGATACGCAGTATTTT

j_call: TRBJ2-3
d_call: TRBD2
v_call: TRBV7-2
clone_size: many
cdr3_aa: CASSLDLAGTDTQYF
cdr3_nt: TGTGCCAGCAGCTTAGATCTAGCGGGCACAGATACGCAGTATTTT

j_call: TRBJ2-5
d_call: TRBD1
v_call: TRBV7-9
clone_size: many
cdr3_aa: CASRDQGAETQYF
cdr3_nt: TGTGCCAGCAGGGATCAGGGGGCTGAGACCCAGTACTTC

j_call: TRBJ2-1
d_call: .
v_call: TRBV6-1
clone_size: many
cdr3_aa: CASTFKRSSYNEQFF
cdr3_nt: TGTGCCAGTACCTTTAAGCGGAGCTCCTACAATGAGCAGTTCTTC

j_call: TRBJ2-5
d_call: .
v_call: TRBV20-1
clone_size: many
cdr3_aa: CSATDREETQYF
cdr3_nt: TGCAGTGCTACAGACAGAGAGGAGACCCAGTACTTC

j_call: TRBJ2-1
d_call: TRBD1
v_call: TRBV6-2/TRBV6-3
clone_size: many
cdr3_aa: CASSLQTGYYEQFF
cdr3_nt: TGTGCCAGCAGTCTTCAGACAGGGTATTATGAGCAGTTCTTC

j_call: TRBJ1-5
d_call: TRBD1
v_call: TRBV9
clone_size: many
cdr3_aa: CASSAGQGAGQPQHF
cdr3_nt: TGTGCCAGCAGCGCCGGACAGGGGGCCGGACAGCCCCAGCATTTT

j_call: TRBJ2-7
d_call: .
v_call: TRBV30
clone_size: .
cdr3_aa: CAWSVTNYEQYF
cdr3_nt: TGTGCCTGGAGTGTAACTAACTACGAGCAGTACTTC

j_call: TRBJ1-1
d_call: .
v_call: TRBV5-1
clone_size: many
cdr3_aa: CASSSSGGHNTEAFF
cdr3_nt: TGCGCCAGCAGTTCCTCTGGGGGGCATAACACTGAAGCTTTCTTT

j_call: TRBJ2-7
d_call: .
v_call: TRBV12-3/TRBV12-4
clone_size: many
cdr3_aa: CASSPYYEQYF
cdr3_nt: TGTGCCAGCAGTCCGTACTACGAGCAGTACTTC

j_call: TRBJ2-7
d_call: .
v_call: TRBV5-5
clone_size: many
cdr3_aa: CASSHNGGESYEQYF
cdr3_nt: TGTGCCAGCAGCCATAATGGCGGGGAATCCTACGAGCAGTACTTC

j_call: TRBJ1-1
d_call: .
v_call: TRBV19
clone_size: .
cdr3_aa: CASSIGGSGDAEAFF
cdr3_nt: TGTGCCAGTAGTATAGGGGGTTCGGGGGACGCTGAAGCTTTCTTT

j_call: TRBJ2-7
d_call: .
v_call: TRBV25-1
clone_size: .
cdr3_aa: CASSEYKGSEQYF
cdr3_nt: TGTGCCAGCAGTGAATATAAGGGATCCGAGCAGTACTTC

j_call: TRBJ2-5
d_call: .
v_call: TRBV21-1
clone_size: few
cdr3_aa: CASSKAGQSLQETQYF
cdr3_nt: TGTGCCAGCAGCAAAGCCGGACAGAGCCTTCAAGAGACCCAGTACTTC

j_call: TRBJ2-3
d_call: .
v_call: TRBV6-2/TRBV6-3
clone_size: many
cdr3_aa: CASSYSTESTDTQYF
cdr3_nt: TGTGCCAGCAGTTACTCGACGGAAAGCACAGATACGCAGTATTTT

j_call: TRBJ2-3
d_call: .
v_call: TRBV7-2
clone_size: many
cdr3_aa: CASSLAKNYTDTQYF
cdr3_nt: TGTGCCAGCAGCCTCGCGAAAAACTACACAGATACGCAGTATTTT

j_call: TRBJ2-5
d_call: .
v_call: TRBV20-1
clone_size: many
cdr3_aa: CSARRLETQYF
cdr3_nt: TGCAGTGCTAGACGCCTAGAGACCCAGTACTTC

j_call: TRBJ2-7
d_call: TRBD2
v_call: TRBV20-1
clone_size: many
cdr3_aa: CSATPGTSVYEQYF
cdr3_nt: TGCAGTGCCACCCCCGGGACTAGCGTTTACGAGCAGTACTTC

j_call: TRBJ2-7
d_call: .
v_call: TRBV14
clone_size: many
cdr3_aa: CASSQQLRGGFYEQYF
cdr3_nt: TGTGCCAGCAGCCAACAACTCAGAGGGGGATTCTACGAGCAGTACTTC

j_call: TRBJ2-7
d_call: TRBD1
v_call: TRBV12-3/TRBV12-4
clone_size: many
cdr3_aa: CASSPRDRGPYEQYF
cdr3_nt: TGTGCCAGCAGTCCCCGGGACAGGGGACCCTACGAGCAGTACTTC

j_call: TRBJ2-3
d_call: .
v_call: TRBV29-1
clone_size: .
cdr3_aa: CSITLYTDMQYF
cdr3_nt: TGCAGCATTACCTTGTACACAGATATGCAGTATTTT

j_call: TRBJ2-3
d_call: .
v_call: TRBV5-1
clone_size: many
cdr3_aa: CASSSTGSDTQYF
cdr3_nt: TGCGCCAGCAGCTCAACAGGGTCAGATACGCAGTATTTT

j_call: TRBJ1-3
d_call: TRBD1
v_call: TRBV20-1
clone_size: .
cdr3_aa: CSAGQGGNTIYF
cdr3_nt: TGCAGTGCTGGACAGGGAGGAAACACCATATATTTT

j_call: TRBJ2-7
d_call: .
v_call: TRBV20-1
clone_size: many
cdr3_aa: CSARDRLGSREQYF
cdr3_nt: TGCAGTGCTAGAGATCGATTAGGTTCTCGAGAGCAGTACTTC

j_call: TRBJ2-3
d_call: .
v_call: TRBV3-1
clone_size: many
cdr3_aa: CASSYSSGQGNTQYF
cdr3_nt: TGTGCCAGCAGCTACAGTAGCGGCCAGGGCAATACGCAGTATTTT

j_call: TRBJ2-3
d_call: .
v_call: TRBV20-1
clone_size: few
cdr3_aa: CCANPTWRVDGTQYF
cdr3_nt: TGCTGTGCTAATCCCACTTGGCGGGTGGATGGTACGCAGTATTTT

j_call: TRBJ2-1
d_call: TRBD2
v_call: TRBV29-1
clone_size: many
cdr3_aa: CSVRTSGAPGEQFF
cdr3_nt: TGCAGCGTTCGGACTAGCGGGGCCCCGGGGGAGCAGTTCTTC

j_call: TRBJ2-3
d_call: TRBD1
v_call: TRBV6-1
clone_size: many
cdr3_aa: CASTTDRGLADTQYF
cdr3_nt: TGTGCCAGCACCACGGACAGGGGGCTTGCAGATACGCAGTATTTT

j_call: TRBJ2-3
d_call: TRBD2
v_call: TRBV7-9
clone_size: many
cdr3_aa: CASSLGLAGERDTQYF
cdr3_nt: TGTGCCAGCAGCCTCGGACTAGCGGGAGAGCGTGATACGCAGTATTTT

j_call: TRBJ2-7
d_call: .
v_call: TRBV20-1
clone_size: few
cdr3_aa: CSAVSAYEQYF
cdr3_nt: TGCAGTGCCGTATCCGCCTACGAGCAGTACTTC

j_call: TRBJ1-4
d_call: .
v_call: TRBV20-1
clone_size: .
cdr3_aa: CSATPRGKLPFF
cdr3_nt: TGCAGTGCCACCCCCCGGGGCAAGCTGCCGTTTTTT

j_call: TRBJ2-1
d_call: .
v_call: TRBV7-3
clone_size: many
cdr3_aa: CASSLGPAEYNEQFF
cdr3_nt: TGTGCCAGCAGCTTAGGCCCAGCGGAGTACAATGAGCAGTTCTTC

j_call: TRBJ1-1
d_call: .
v_call: TRBV20-1
clone_size: many
cdr3_aa: CSATRGGEAFF
cdr3_nt: TGCAGTGCTACCAGAGGGGGGGAAGCTTTCTTT

j_call: TRBJ2-2
d_call: TRBD1
v_call: TRBV7-2
clone_size: many
cdr3_aa: CASSLHQGANTGELFF
cdr3_nt: TGTGCCAGCAGCTTACATCAGGGGGCGAACACCGGGGAGCTGTTTTTT

j_call: TRBJ2-5
d_call: TRBD1
v_call: TRBV6-5
clone_size: many
cdr3_aa: CASSYLGQGAQTQYF
cdr3_nt: TGTGCCAGCAGTTACTTGGGACAGGGGGCGCAGACCCAGTACTTC

j_call: TRBJ2-3
d_call: .
v_call: TRBV20-1
clone_size: many
cdr3_aa: CSATGGSGTTDTQYF
cdr3_nt: TGCAGTGCTACGGGGGGCAGCGGAACCACAGATACGCAGTATTTT